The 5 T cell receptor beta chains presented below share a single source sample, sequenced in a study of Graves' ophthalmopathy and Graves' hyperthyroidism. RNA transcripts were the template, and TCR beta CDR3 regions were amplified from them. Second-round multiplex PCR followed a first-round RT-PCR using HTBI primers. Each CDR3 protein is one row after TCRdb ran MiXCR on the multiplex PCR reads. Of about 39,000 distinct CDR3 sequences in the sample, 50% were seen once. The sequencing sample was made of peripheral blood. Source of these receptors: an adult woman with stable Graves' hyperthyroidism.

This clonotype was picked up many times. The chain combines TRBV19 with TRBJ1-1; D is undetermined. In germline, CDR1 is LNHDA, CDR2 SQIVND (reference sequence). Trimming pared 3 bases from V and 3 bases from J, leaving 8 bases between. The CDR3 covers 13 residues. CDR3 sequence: CASSIRRDTEAFF. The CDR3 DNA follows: TGTGCCAGTAGTATCCGACGGGACACTGAAGCTTTCTTT. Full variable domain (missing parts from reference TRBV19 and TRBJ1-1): DGGITQSPKYLFRKEGQNVTLSCEQNLNHDAMYWYRQDPGQGLRLIYYSQIVNDFQKGDIAEGYSVSREKKESFPLTVTSAQKNPTAFYLCASSIRRDTEAFFGQGTRLTVV.

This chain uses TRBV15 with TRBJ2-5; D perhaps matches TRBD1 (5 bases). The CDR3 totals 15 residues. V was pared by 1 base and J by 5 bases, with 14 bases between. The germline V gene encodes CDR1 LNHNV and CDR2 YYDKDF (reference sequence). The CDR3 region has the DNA TGTGCCACCAGCAGAGCCGGCAGGGTGGCCGAGACCCAGTACTTC. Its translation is CATSRAGRVAETQYF.

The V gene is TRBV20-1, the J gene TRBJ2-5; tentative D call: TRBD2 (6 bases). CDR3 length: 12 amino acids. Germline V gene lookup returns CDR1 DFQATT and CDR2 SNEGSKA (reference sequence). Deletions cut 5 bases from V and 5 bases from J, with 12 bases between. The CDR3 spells CSAHGGRETQYF. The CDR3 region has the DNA TGCAGTGCTCATGGGGGGAGGGAGACCCAGTACTTC.

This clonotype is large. CDR3 in DNA: TGTGCCAGCAGCTCCGGACTAGCGGTTTACGAGCAGTACTTC. Translating it yields CASSSGLAVYEQYF. The J gene is TRBJ2-7, the V gene TRBV5-6; 10 bases line up with TRBD2. Trimming removed 3 bases from V and 4 bases from J; junction bases left unmatched: 4. The CDR3 loop spans 14 amino acids. CDR1 and CDR2 from the germline V gene are SGHDT and YYEEEE.

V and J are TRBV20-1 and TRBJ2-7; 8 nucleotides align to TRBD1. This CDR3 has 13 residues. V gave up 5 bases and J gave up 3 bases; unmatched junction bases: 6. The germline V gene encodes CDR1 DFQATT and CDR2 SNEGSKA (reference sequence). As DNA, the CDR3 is TGCAGTGCTCCCGGAGACAGGGGCTACGAGCAGTACTTC. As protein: CSAPGDRGYEQYF.